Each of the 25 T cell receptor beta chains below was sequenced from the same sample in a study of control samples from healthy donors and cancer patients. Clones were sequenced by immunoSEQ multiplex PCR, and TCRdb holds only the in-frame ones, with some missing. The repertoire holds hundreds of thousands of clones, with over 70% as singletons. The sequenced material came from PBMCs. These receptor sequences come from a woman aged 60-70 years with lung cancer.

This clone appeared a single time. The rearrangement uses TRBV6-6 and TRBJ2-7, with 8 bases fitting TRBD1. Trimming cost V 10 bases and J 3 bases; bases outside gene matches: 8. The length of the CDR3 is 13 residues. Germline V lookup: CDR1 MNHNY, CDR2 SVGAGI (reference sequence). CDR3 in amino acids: CATTDRDNYEQYF. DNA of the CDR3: TGTGCCACCACGGACAGGGATAACTACGAGCAGTACTTC.

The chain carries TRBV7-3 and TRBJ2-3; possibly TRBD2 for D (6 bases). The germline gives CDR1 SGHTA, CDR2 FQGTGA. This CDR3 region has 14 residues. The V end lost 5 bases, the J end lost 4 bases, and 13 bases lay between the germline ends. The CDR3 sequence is CASSQQAGSDTQYF. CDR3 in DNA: TGTGCCAGCAGCCAACAGGCGGGGTCAGATACGCAGTATTTT. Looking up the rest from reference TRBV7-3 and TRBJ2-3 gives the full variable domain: GAGVSQTPSNKVTEKGKYVELRCDPISGHTALYWYRQSLGQGPEFLIYFQGTGAADDSGLPNDRFFAVRPEGSVSTLKIQRTERGDSAVYLCASSQQAGSDTQYFGPGTRLTVL.

This CDR3 is CASSLGRVSAGELFF. CDR3 in DNA: TGTGCCAGCAGTTTGGGCAGGGTCAGCGCCGGGGAGCTGTTTTTT. The chain recombines TRBV27 with TRBJ2-2; tentative D call: TRBD1 (5 bases). This CDR3 comprises 15 residues. The germline gives CDR1 MNHEY, CDR2 SMNVEV (reference sequence). V shed 3 bases and J shed 6 bases, with 14 bases lying between them.

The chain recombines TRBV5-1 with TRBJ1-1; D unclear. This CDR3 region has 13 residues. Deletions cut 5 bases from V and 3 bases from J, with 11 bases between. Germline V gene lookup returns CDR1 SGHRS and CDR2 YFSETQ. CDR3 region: CASRWTPDTEAFF. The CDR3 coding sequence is TGCGCCAGCAGATGGACCCCTGACACTGAAGCTTTCTTT. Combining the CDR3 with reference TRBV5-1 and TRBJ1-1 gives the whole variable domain KAGVTQTPRYLIKTRGQQVTLSCSPISGHRSVSWYQQTPGQGLQFLFEYFSETQRNKGNFPGRFSGRQFSNSRSEMNVSTLELGDSALYLCASRWTPDTEAFFGQGTRLTVV.

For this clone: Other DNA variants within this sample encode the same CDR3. The CDR3 DNA is TGCGCCAGCAGTCTCACTGATTCCAAAAACATTCAGTACTTC. Translated: CASSLTDSKNIQYF. The J gene is TRBJ2-4, the V gene TRBV5-1; D remains ambiguous. Per the germline V gene, CDR1 is SGHRS and CDR2 is YFSETQ. The V gene lost 5 bases and the J gene lost 2 bases, with 11 bases spanning the gap. There are 14 residues in the CDR3. The variable domain in full, with the rest retrieved from reference TRBV5-1 and TRBJ2-4, is KAGVTQTPRYLIKTRGQQVTLSCSPISGHRSVSWYQQTPGQGLQFLFEYFSETQRNKGNFPGRFSGRQFSNSRSEMNVSTLELGDSALYLCASSLTDSKNIQYFGAGTRLSVL.

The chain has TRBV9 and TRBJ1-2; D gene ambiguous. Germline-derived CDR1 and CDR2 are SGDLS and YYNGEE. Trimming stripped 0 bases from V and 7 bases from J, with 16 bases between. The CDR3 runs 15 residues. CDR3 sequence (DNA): TGTGCCAGCAGCGTAGGAAACGCGGGCCCGACTGGCTACACCTTC. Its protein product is CASSVGNAGPTGYTF.

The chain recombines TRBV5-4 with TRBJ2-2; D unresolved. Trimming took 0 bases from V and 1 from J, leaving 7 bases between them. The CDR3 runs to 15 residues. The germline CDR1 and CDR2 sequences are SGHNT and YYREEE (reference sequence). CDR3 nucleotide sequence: TGTGCCAGCAGCTTGGAAGGTCAGAACACCGGGGAGCTGTTTTTT. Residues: CASSLEGQNTGELFF.

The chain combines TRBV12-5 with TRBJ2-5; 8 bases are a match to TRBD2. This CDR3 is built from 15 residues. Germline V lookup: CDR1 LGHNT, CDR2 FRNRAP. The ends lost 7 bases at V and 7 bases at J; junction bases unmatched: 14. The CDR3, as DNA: TGTGCTAGTGACCCGGAGGGGATAGCGGGGCCGACCCAGTACTTC. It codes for CASDPEGIAGPTQYF.

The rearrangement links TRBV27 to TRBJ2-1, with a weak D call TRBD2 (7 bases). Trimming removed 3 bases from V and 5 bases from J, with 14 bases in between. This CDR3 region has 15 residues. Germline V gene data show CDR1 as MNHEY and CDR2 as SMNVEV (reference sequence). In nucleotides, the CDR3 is TGTGCCAGCAGTTTGGGGGGGGGCCCCCACAATGAGCAGTTCTTC. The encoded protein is CASSLGGGPHNEQFF.

Here the CDR3 reads CASSQGQSSSYEQYF. The CDR3 DNA sequence: TGCGCCAGCAGCCAGGGACAGTCAAGCTCCTACGAGCAGTACTTC. The chain recombines TRBV5-1 with TRBJ2-7; 7 bases agree with TRBD1. CDR1 and CDR2 from the germline V gene are SGHRS and YFSETQ. Losses at the gene ends were 4 bases for V and 0 bases for J; bases not matched to a gene: 7. The CDR3 loop spans 15 amino acids.

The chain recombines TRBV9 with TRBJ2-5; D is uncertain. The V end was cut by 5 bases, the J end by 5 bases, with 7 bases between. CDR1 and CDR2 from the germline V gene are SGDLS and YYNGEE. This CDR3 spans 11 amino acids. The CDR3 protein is CASRRRETQYF. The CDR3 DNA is TGTGCCAGCAGAAGGCGCGAGACCCAGTACTTC.

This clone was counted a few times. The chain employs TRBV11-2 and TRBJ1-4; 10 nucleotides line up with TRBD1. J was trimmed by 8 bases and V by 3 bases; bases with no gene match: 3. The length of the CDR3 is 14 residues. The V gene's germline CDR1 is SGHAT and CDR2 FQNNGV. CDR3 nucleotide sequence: TGTGCCAGCAGCTTGGGACAGGGGATCGAAAAACTGTTTTTT. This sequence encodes CASSLGQGIEKLFF. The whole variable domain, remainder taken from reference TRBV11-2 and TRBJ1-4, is EAGVAQSPRYKIIEKRQSVAFWCNPISGHATLYWYQQILGQGPKLLIQFQNNGVVDDSQLPKDRFSAERLKGVDSTLKIQPAKLEDSAVYLCASSLGQGIEKLFFGSGTQLSVL.

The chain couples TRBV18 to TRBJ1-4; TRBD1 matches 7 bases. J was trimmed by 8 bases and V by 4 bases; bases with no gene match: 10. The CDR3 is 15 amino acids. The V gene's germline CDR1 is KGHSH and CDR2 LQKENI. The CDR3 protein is CASSQMTGSEEKLFF. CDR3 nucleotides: TGTGCCAGCTCACAAATGACAGGGAGTGAGGAAAAACTGTTTTTT.

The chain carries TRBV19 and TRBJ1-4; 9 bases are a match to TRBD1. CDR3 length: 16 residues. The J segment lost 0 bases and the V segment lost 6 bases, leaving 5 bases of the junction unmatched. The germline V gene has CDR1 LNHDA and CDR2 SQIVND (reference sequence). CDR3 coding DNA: TGTGCCAGTAGCGGGACAGGGCTTGCAACTAATGAAAAACTGTTTTTT. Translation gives CASSGTGLATNEKLFF.

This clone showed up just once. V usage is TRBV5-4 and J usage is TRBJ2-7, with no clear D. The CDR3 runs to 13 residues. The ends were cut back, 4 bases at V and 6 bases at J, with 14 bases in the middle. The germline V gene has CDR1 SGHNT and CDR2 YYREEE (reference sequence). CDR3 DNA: TGTGCCAGCAGCCCCCCCCACGGATCCGAGCAGTACTTC. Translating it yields CASSPPHGSEQYF.

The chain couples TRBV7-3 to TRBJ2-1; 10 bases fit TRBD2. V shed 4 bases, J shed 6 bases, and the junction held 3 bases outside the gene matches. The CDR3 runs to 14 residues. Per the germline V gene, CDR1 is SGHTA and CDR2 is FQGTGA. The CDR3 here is CASSSSGGPNEQFF. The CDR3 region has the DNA TGTGCCAGCAGCTCTAGCGGGGGTCCCAATGAGCAGTTCTTC.

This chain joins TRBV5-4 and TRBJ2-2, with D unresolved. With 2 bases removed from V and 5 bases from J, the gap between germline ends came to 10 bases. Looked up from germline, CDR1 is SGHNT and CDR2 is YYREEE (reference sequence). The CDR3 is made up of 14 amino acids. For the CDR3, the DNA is TGTGCCAGCAGCTTTGACACAGAGACCGGGGAGCTGTTTTTT. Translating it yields CASSFDTETGELFF.

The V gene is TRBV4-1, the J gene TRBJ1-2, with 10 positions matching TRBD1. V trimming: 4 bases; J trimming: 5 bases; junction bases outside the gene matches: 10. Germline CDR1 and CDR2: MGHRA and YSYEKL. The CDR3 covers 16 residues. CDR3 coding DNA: TGCGCCAGCAGCCCCGGGACAGGGGAGAACTTTTATGGCTACACCTTC. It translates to CASSPGTGENFYGYTF.

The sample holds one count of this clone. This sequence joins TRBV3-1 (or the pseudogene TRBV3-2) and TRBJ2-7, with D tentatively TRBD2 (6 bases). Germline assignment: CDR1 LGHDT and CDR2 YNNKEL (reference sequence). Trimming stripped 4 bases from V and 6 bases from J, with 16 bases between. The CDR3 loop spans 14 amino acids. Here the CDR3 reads CASSRAGTEPEQYF. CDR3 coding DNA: TGTGCCAGCAGCCGCGCCGGGACTGAGCCCGAGCAGTACTTC.

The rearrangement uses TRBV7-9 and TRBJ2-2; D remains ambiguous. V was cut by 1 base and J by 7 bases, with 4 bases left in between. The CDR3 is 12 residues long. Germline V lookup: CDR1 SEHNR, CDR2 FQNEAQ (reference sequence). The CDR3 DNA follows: TGTGCCAGCAGCTTAGGGGACGGGGAGCTGTTTTTT. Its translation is CASSLGDGELFF.

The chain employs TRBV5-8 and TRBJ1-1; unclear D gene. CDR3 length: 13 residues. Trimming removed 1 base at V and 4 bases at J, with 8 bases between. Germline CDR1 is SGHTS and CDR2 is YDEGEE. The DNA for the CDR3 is TGTGCCAGCAGCTTGTCCCCCGGCACTGAAGCTTTCTTT. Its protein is CASSLSPGTEAFF.

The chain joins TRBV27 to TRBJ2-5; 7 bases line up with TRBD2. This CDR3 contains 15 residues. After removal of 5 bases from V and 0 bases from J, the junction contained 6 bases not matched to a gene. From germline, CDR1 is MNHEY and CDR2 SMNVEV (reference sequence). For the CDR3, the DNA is TGTGCCAGCAGTATGAGGGAGGGGTACCAAGAGACCCAGTACTTC. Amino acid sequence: CASSMREGYQETQYF.

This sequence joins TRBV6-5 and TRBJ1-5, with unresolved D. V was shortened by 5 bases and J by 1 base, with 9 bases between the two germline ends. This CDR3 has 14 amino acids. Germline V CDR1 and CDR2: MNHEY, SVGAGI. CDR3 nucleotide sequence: TGTGCCAGCAGTCTCCAGGACAGCAATCAGCCCCAGCATTTT. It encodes CASSLQDSNQPQHF.

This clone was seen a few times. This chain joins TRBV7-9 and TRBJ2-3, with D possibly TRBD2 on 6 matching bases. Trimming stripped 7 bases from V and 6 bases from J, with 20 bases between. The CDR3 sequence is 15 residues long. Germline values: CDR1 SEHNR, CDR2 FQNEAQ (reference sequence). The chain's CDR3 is CASTPGGGMRDTQYF. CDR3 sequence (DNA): TGTGCCAGCACCCCAGGCGGCGGGATGAGGGATACGCAGTATTTT.

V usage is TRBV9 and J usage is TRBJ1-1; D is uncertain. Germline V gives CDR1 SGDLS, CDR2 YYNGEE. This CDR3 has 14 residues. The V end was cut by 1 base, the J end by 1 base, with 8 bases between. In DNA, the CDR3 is TGTGCCAGCAGCGTAAAAGCGACGAACACTGAAGCTTTCTTT. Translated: CASSVKATNTEAFF.